This T cell receptor (beta chain) was observed in a study of a mutant IDH1 vaccine in newly diagnosed glioma. The overall study: Treated patients had a mean age of 40.4 years and a sex split that was roughly 60% male and about 40% female. Most patients had received both radiotherapy and temozolomide, the prior options being radiotherapy, temozolomide, or both.

Time point indicated: baseline, week 1 (first vaccination visit). Treatment specified: pre-vaccination baseline after standard-of-care therapy. The study enrolled donors with new WHO grade 3 or 4 IDH1-mutant, ATRX-lost astrocytomas. Profiling relied on immunoSEQ multiplex PCR, and the TCRdb table lists in-frame clones only, not all of them. The table records roughly 99,000 clones, over 85% of them present only once. Findings of the study overall: Pseudoprogression appeared independent of alterations in top peripheral clonotypes.

In the case of this clone: Its cognate antigen is unknown.

This CDR3 region has 13 residues. Trimming cost V 2 bases and J 8 bases, with 12 bases left between them. The germline V gene encodes CDR1 MNHEY and CDR2 SMNVEV (reference sequence). The clonotype originates from a woman aged 45-65 years with glioma. The material was PBMCs, obtained from a glioma patient treated with radiotherapy, temozolomide or both. The chain recombines TRBV27 with TRBJ1-1; possibly TRBD1 for D (6 bases). CDR3 amino acids: CASSLRRTEEAFF. In DNA, the CDR3 is TGTGCCAGCAGTTTACGCCGGACAGAAGAAGCTTTCTTT.